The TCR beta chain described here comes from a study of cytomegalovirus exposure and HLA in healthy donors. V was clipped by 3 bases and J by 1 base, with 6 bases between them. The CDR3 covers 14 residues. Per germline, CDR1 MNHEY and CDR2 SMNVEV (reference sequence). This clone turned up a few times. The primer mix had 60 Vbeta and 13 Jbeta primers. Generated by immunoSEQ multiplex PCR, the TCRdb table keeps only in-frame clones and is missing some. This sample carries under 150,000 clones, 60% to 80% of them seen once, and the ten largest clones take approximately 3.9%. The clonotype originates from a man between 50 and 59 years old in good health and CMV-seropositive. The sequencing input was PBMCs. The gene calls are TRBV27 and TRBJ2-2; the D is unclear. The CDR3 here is CASSFSWNTGELFF. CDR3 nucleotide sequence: TGTGCCAGCAGTTTTTCCTGGAACACCGGGGAGCTGTTTTTT.